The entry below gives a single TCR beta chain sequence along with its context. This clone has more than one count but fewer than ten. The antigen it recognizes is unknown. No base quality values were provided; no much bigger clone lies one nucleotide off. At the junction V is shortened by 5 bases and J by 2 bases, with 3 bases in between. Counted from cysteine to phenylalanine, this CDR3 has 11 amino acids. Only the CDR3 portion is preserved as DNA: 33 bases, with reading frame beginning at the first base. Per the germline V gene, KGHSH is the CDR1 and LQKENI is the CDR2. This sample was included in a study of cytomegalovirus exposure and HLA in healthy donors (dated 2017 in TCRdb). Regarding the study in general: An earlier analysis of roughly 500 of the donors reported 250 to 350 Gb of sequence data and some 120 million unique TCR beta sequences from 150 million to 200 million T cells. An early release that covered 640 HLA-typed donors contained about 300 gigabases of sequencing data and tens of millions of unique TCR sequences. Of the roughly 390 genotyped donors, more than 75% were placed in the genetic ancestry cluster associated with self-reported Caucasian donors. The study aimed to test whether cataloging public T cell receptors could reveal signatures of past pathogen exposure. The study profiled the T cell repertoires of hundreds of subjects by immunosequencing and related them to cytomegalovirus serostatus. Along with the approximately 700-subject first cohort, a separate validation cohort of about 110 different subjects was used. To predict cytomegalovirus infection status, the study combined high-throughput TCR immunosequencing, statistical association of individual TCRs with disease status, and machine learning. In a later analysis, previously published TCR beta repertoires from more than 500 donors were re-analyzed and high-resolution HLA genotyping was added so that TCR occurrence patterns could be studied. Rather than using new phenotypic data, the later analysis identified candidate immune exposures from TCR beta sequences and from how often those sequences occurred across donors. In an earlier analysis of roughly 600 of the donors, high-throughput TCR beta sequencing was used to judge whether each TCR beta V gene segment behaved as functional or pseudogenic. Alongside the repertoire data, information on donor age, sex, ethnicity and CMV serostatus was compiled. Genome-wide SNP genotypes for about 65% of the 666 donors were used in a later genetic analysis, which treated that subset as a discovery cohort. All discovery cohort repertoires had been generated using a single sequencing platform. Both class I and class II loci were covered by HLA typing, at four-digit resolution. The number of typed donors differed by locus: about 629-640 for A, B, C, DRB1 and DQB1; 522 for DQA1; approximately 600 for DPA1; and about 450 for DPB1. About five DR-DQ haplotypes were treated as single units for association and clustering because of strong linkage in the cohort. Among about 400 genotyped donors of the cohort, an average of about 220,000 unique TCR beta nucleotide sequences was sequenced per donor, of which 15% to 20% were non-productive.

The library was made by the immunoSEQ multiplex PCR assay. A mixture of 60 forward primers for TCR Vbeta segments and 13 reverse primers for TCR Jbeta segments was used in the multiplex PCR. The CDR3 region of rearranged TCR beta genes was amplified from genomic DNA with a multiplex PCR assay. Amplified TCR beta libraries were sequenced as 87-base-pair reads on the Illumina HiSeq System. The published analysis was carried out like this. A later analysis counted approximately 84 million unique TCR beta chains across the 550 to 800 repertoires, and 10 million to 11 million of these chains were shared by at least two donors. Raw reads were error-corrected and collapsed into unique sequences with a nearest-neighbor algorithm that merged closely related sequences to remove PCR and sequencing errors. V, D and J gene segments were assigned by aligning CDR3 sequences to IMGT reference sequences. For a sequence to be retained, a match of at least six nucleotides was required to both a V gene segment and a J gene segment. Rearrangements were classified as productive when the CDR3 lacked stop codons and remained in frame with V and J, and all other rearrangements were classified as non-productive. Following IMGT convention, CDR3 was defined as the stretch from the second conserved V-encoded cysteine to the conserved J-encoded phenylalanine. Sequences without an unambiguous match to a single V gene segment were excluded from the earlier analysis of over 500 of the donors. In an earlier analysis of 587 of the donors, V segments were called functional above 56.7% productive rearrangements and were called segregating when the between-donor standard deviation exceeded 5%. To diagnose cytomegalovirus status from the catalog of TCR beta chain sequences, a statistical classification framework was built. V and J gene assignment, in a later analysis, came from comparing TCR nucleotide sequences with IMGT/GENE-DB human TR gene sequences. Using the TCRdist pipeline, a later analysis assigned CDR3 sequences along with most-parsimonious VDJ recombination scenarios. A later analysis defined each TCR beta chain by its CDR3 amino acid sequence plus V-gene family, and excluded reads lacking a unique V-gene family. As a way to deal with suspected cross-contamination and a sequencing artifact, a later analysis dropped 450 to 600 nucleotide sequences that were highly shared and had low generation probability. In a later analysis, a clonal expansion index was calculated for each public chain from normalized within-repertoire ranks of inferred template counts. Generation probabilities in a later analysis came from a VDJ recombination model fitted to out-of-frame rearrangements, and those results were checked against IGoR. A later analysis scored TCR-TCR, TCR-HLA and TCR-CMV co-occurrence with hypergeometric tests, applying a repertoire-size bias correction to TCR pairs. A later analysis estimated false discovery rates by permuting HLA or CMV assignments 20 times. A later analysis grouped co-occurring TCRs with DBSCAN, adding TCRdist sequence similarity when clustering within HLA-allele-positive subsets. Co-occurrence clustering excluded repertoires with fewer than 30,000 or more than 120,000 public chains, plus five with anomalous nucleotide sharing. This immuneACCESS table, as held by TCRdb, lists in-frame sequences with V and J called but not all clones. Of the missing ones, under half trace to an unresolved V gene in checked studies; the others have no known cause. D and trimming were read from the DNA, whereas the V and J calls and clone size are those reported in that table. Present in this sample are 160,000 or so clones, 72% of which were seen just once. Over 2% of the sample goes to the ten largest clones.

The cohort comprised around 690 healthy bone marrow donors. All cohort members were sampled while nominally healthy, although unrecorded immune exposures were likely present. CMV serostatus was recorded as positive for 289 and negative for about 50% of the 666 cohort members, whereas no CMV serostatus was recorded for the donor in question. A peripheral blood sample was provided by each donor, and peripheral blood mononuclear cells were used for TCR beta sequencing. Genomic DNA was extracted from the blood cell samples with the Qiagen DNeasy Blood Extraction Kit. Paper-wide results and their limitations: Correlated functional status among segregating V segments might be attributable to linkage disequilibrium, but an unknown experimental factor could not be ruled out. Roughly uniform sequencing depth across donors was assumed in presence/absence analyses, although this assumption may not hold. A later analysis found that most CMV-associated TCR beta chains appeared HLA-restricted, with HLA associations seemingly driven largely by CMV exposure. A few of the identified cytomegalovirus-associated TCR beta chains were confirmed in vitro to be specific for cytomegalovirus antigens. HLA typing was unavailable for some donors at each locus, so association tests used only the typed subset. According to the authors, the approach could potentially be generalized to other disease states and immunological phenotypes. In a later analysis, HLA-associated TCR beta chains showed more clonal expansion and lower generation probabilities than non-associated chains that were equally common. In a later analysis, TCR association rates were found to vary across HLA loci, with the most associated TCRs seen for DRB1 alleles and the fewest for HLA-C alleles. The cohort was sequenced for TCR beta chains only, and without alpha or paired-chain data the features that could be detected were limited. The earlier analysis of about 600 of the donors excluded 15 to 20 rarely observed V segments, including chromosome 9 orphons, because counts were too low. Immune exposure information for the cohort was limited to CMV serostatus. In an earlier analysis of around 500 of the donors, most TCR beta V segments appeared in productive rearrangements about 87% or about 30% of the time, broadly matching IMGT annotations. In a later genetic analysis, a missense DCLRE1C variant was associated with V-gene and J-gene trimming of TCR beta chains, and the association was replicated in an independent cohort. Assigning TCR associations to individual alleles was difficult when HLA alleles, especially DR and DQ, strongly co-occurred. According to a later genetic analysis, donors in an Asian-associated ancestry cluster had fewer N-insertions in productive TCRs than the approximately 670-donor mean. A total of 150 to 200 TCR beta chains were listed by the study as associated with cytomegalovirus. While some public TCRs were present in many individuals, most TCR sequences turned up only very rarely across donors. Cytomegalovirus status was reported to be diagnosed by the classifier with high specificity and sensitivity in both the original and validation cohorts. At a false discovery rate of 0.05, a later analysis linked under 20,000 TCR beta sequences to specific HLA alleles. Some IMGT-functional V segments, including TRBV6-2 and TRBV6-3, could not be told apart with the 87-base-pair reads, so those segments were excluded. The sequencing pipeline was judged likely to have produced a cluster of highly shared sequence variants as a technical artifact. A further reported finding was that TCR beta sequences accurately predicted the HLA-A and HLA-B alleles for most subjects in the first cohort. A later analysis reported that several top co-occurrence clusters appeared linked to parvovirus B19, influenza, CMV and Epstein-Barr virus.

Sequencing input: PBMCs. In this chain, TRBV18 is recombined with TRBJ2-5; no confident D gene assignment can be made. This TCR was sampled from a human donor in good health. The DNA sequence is TGTGCCAGCTCAGAGCAAGAGACCCAGTACTTC. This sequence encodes CASSEQETQYF.